This TCR beta chain is drawn from a study of T cells in Graves' hyperthyroidism and ophthalmopathy. Study-level points and caveats: Ophthalmopathy stood apart from stable hyperthyroidism in a 13 V-J model.

A note on this clonotype: Its antigen remains unknown.

Trimming cost V 4 bases and J 6 bases, with 17 bases left between them. The length of the CDR3 is 14 residues. Looked up from germline, CDR1 is SGHRS and CDR2 is YFSETQ. Using RNA transcripts as the source, TCR beta CDR3 regions were amplified. TCR CDR3 underwent first-round RT-PCR with the HTBI primer set. MiXCR was run by TCRdb on the multiplex PCR reads, yielding one entry per CDR3 protein. Of some 550,000 distinct CDR3 sequences listed, around 21% are singletons. The genes are TRBV5-1 and TRBJ2-7; D may be TRBD1 (6 bases). The clonotype comes from a young man with Graves' hyperthyroidism. Sequencing was done on a sample of blood. This CDR3 reads CASSLHTGSTEQYF. CDR3 coding DNA: TGCGCCAGCAGCCTACATACAGGGTCTACCGAGCAGTACTTC.